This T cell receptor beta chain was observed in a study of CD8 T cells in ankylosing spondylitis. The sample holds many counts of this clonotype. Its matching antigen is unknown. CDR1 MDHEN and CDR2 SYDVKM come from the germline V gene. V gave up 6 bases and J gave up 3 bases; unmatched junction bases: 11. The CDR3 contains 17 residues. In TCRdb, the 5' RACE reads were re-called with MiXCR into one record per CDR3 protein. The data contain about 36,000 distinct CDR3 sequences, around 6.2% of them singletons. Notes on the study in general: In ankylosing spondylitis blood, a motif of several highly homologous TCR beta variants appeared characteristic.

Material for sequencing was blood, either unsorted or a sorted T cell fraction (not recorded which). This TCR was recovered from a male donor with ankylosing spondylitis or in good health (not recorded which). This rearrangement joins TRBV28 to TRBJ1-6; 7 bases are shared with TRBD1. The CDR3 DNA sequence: TGTGCCAGCAGCCACACCAGGACAGGTTTCTATAATTCACCCCTCCACTTT. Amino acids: CASSHTRTGFYNSPLHF.